The 5 T cell receptor beta chains below come from one sample, sequenced in a study of blood T cell repertoires in COVID-19. The protocol was immunoSEQ multiplex PCR, while the TCRdb copy is restricted to in-frame clones and leaves out a portion. The sample holds approximately 200,000 clones, around 87% seen once. Sequencing used peripheral blood. These receptors were obtained from a man aged 60-69 years who had recovered from COVID-19.

This chain uses TRBV6-5 with TRBJ1-2, with 9 bases identical to TRBD1. CDR1 and CDR2 from the germline V gene are MNHEY and SVGAGI. This CDR3 spans 13 amino acids. The ends lost 6 bases at V and 8 bases at J; junction bases unmatched: 7. CDR3 sequence reads: CASSRQGVGGYTF. Written as DNA, the CDR3 is TGTGCCAGCAGCCGACAGGGGGTAGGCGGCTACACCTTC.

The chain has TRBV25-1 and TRBJ1-1, with D hard to call. Germline V gene sequence: CDR1 MGHDK, CDR2 SYGVNS. Between the trimmed V and J ends, which lost 1 base and 1 base, there was a span of 4 bases. CDR3 length equals 13 residues. DNA of the CDR3: TGTGCCAGCAGTGAATTCTGGAACACTGAAGCTTTCTTT. It yields the protein CASSEFWNTEAFF.

This chain connects TRBV9 to TRBJ1-1; the match to TRBD1 covers 7 bases. Trimming cost V 4 bases and J 3 bases; bases outside gene matches: 6. The CDR3 is 14 residues long. Germline CDR1 SGDLS, CDR2 YYNGEE. The CDR3 DNA is TGTGCCAGCAGCAGACAGGGATTGGACACTGAAGCTTTCTTT. Translating gives CASSRQGLDTEAFF.

The gene calls are TRBV7-2 and TRBJ2-1, with D tentatively TRBD1 (5 bases). Germline V gene lookup returns CDR1 SGHTA and CDR2 FQGNSA. The V end lost 8 bases, the J end lost 2 bases, and 16 bases lay between the germline ends. The CDR3 sequence is 15 residues long. The DNA for the CDR3 is TGTGCCAGCGGCACGGACACGAACACCTACAATGAGCAGTTCTTC. It codes for CASGTDTNTYNEQFF.

The chain carries TRBV5-1 and TRBJ2-6, with D possibly TRBD1 on 6 matching bases. This CDR3 region has 19 residues. V was pared by 0 bases and J by 0 bases, with 16 bases between. The germline CDR1 and CDR2 sequences are SGHRS and YFSETQ. CDR3 nucleotides: TGCGCCAGCAGCTTGGCCGTCGGCAGGGGTCCCTCTGGGGCCAACGTCCTGACTTTC. It is translated as CASSLAVGRGPSGANVLTF.